These T cell receptor beta chains were read from a single sample in a study of blood T cell repertoires in COVID-19. Measured with immunoSEQ multiplex PCR; TCRdb has only the in-frame clones, and not every one. The sample yields about 250,000 clones, approximately 88% seen once. The sequencing sample was made of peripheral blood. These receptors all come from a woman between 25 and 40 years old with COVID-19, enrolled during active disease. CDR3s include the opening cysteine and the closing phenylalanine or tryptophan. D genes are given only for firm matches. Clone size is not always given. Where it is, it says once, few, many or a class for expanded clones.

clone_size j_call v_call d_call cdr3_nt cdr3_aa
once TRBJ2-1 TRBV5-6 - TGTGCCAGCAGCTTACAGGGATTGGTGGCAGATGAGCAGTTCTTC CASSLQGLVADEQFF
once TRBJ1-6 TRBV2 - TGTGCCAGCAGTGAGATCAGGGATTCACCCCTCCACTTT CASSEIRDSPLHF
- TRBJ1-2 TRBV27 - TGTGCCAGCAGTTTCTCAGGGGTAAATGGCTACACCTTC CASSFSGVNGYTF
once TRBJ1-4 TRBV16 - TGTGCCAGCAGAACCGGGACAACTAATGAAAAACTGTTTTTT CASRTGTTNEKLFF
- TRBJ2-4 TRBV27 - TGTGCCAGCAGTTTTTCAGGCAAAAACATTCAGTACTTC CASSFSGKNIQYF
few TRBJ2-7 TRBV5-1 TRBD1 TGCGCCAGCAGACACTCCGGGACAGGGACCTACGAGCAGTACTTC CASRHSGTGTYEQYF
- TRBJ2-3 TRBV4-1 TRBD2 TGCGCCAGCAGCCTTTCGGGACTAGCGGCAGATACGCAGTATTTT CASSLSGLAADTQYF
- TRBJ1-5 TRBV19 TRBD1 TGTGCCAGTAGTATAGGGACAGGGCAACGTCAGCCCCAGCATTTT CASSIGTGQRQPQHF
- TRBJ2-1 TRBV4-3 TRBD2 TGCGCCAGCAGCCAAGATGGAACTAGCGGGACCCCCCATGAGCAGTTCTTC CASSQDGTSGTPHEQFF
few TRBJ1-1 TRBV11-3 TRBD1 TGTGCCAGCAGCCAACAGGGGAGCACTGAAGCTTTCTTT CASSQQGSTEAFF
- TRBJ1-4 TRBV29-1 - TGCAGCGTTACGTTCCACGGTAGTGAAAAACTGTTTTTT CSVTFHGSEKLFF
- TRBJ2-7 TRBV4-1 TRBD2 TGCGCCAGCAGCCAAGATGGGCGGGGGGGATACGAGCAGTACTTC CASSQDGRGGYEQYF
- TRBJ1-1 TRBV19 - TGTGCCAGTAGTAGGGACATCCCTATCACTGAAGCTTTCTTT CASSRDIPITEAFF
- TRBJ1-6 TRBV7-8 - TGTGCCAGCAGCTTAAAAATATTGACAGAGAATTCACCCCTCCACTTT CASSLKILTENSPLHF
- TRBJ1-2 TRBV29-1 TRBD1 TGCAGCGGGATGGACAGGGGGAGGTATGGCTACACCTTC CSGMDRGRYGYTF
- TRBJ2-1 TRBV29-1 TRBD2 TGCAGCGTCGTCGGGAGGGCCCCTGAGCAGTTCTTC CSVVGRAPEQFF
- TRBJ1-4 TRBV7-9 - TGTGCCAGCAGTGGGGCAGCGGAGGGTGAAAAACTGTTTTTT CASSGAAEGEKLFF
- TRBJ1-6 TRBV30 TRBD1 TGTGCCTGGAGCCTCCTGGACAGGGTGAATTCACCCCTCCACTTT CAWSLLDRVNSPLHF
- TRBJ1-2 TRBV18 - TGTGCCAGCTCACCCCCATCTACGGGGTTCATAAACTATGGCTACACCTTC CASSPPSTGFINYGYTF
few TRBJ2-5 TRBV24-1 - TGTGCCACCAGTCCACCAAACACGTGGGAGACCCAGTACTTC CATSPPNTWETQYF
- TRBJ1-5 TRBV10-3 - TGTGCCATCAGTGAGTCCGGCGGGGGGTTAAATCAGCCCCAGCATTTT CAISESGGGLNQPQHF
- TRBJ1-2 TRBV7-2 - TGTGCCAGCAGCTTAATTACAGCTACTAACTATGGCTACACCTTC CASSLITATNYGYTF
- TRBJ1-5 TRBV6-2/TRBV6-3 - TGTGCCAGCAGTTACCAAACATGGCAGCCCCAGCATTTT CASSYQTWQPQHF
once TRBJ2-1 TRBV6-4 TRBD1 TGTGCCAGCAGTGTGGCGGGACAGGGGATGAATGAGCAGTTCTTC CASSVAGQGMNEQFF
few TRBJ1-3 TRBV6-5 - TGTGCCAGCAGACCCGCCAGAACCGGGGAAAACACCATATATTTT CASRPARTGENTIYF
- TRBJ2-3 TRBV4-1 TRBD2 TGCGCCAGCACTCGGACTAGCGGGAGGACTGTCGCAGATACGCAGTATTTT CASTRTSGRTVADTQYF
- TRBJ1-2 TRBV7-2 TRBD1 TGTGCCAGCAGCACACAGGGGCGAGTCGGCTATGGCTACACCTTC CASSTQGRVGYGYTF
- TRBJ1-1 TRBV12-3/TRBV12-4 - TGTGCCAGCAGCAACAGTGGCCCTGAAGCTTTCTTT CASSNSGPEAFF
- TRBJ1-1 TRBV13 TRBD1 TGTGCCAGCAGCCCCGGGGGACAGGGGCTCTTCGGAGCTTTCTTT CASSPGGQGLFGAFF
- TRBJ1-1 TRBV18 TRBD1 TGTGCCAGCTCACTCTCAACAGGGGAAGCGAACACTGAAGCTTTCTTT CASSLSTGEANTEAFF
- TRBJ1-1 TRBV19 - TGTGCCAGTAGTATGCAGGCGTGGAACACTGAAGCTTTCTTT CASSMQAWNTEAFF
- TRBJ2-3 TRBV30 - TGTGCCTGGAGTCGACAGGGAGGTAAAGATACGCAGTATTTT CAWSRQGGKDTQYF
- TRBJ2-5 TRBV20-1 TRBD1 TGCAGTGCTAGTCCGGGACAGGGTCAAGAGACCCAGTACTTC CSASPGQGQETQYF
- TRBJ1-5 TRBV7-6 TRBD1 TGTGCCAGCAGCTTAGGGGACAGGGGGCTCTCTTATCAGCCCCAGCATTTT CASSLGDRGLSYQPQHF
- TRBJ2-1 TRBV6-2/TRBV6-3 TRBD2 TGTGCCAGCAGTTACTTAGGACTAGTGTTTAATGAGCAGTTCTTC CASSYLGLVFNEQFF
- TRBJ2-6 TRBV10-1 TRBD1 TGCGCCAGCAGTGAGCAGGGGGCTGGGGCCAACGTCCTGACTTTC CASSEQGAGANVLTF
once TRBJ2-2 TRBV29-1 TRBD2 TGCAGCGGGGGACTAGCGGGAGTCACCGGGGAGCTGTTTTTT CSGGLAGVTGELFF
few TRBJ2-1 TRBV7-2 - TGTGCCAGCAGCTTGGCTGGGGGGGCCGTCAATGAGCAGTTCTTC CASSLAGGAVNEQFF
- TRBJ1-4 TRBV9 TRBD1 TGTGCCAGCAGCGCCGACGGACAGGGGGGTGAAAAACTGTTTTTT CASSADGQGGEKLFF
once TRBJ1-5 TRBV10-3 TRBD1 TGTGCCATCAGTGACGGGACAGGGGGTCGCCCAGGGGGTCAGCCCCAGCATTTT CAISDGTGGRPGGQPQHF
- TRBJ2-7 TRBV5-4 TRBD1 TGTGCCAGCAGCTTGGACCCATCCGGGACAGGGCTCGAGCAGTACTTC CASSLDPSGTGLEQYF
- TRBJ2-7 TRBV28 TRBD1 TGTGCCAGCGGACCGGGACAGGCCTACGAGCAGTACTTC CASGPGQAYEQYF
- TRBJ2-1 TRBV7-6 - TGTGCCAGCAGCTTATATGCGGGCCGATCCTACAATGAGCAGTTCTTC CASSLYAGRSYNEQFF
- TRBJ2-2 TRBV14 - TGTGCCAGCAGCCATAATACCGGGGAGCTGTTTTTT CASSHNTGELFF
- TRBJ1-2 TRBV19 TRBD1 TGTGCCAGTAGTATCGACGGACAGGGGGCCTATGGCTACACCTTC CASSIDGQGAYGYTF
- TRBJ2-1 TRBV7-9 TRBD2 TGTGCCAGCAGCTTGGATCTAGCGGGCCAGTTCTTC CASSLDLAGQFF
once TRBJ2-3 TRBV3-1/TRBV3-2 - TGTGCCAGCAGCCAAGTTACTAGTGATACAGATACGCAGTATTTT CASSQVTSDTDTQYF
once TRBJ1-1 TRBV5-4 - TGTGCCAGCAGCTTGGCCAGGAACACTGAAGCTTTCTTT CASSLARNTEAFF
- TRBJ1-2 TRBV7-9 - TGTGCCAGCAGCTTAGCGCGGGGACGGAACTATGGCTACACCTTC CASSLARGRNYGYTF
- TRBJ1-2 TRBV7-9 TRBD1 TGTGCCAGCAGCTTAACCACAGGGGGCTTTGGCGGGGGCTACACCTTC CASSLTTGGFGGGYTF
once TRBJ2-1 TRBV11-3 TRBD2 TGTGCCAGCAGCCGATCCGGGACTAGCGGGGGCAGCTCCTACAATGAGCAGTTCTTC CASSRSGTSGGSSYNEQFF
- TRBJ1-2 TRBV28 TRBD1 TGTGCCAGCAGTTTTGCGGGACAGATCTATGGCTACACCTTC CASSFAGQIYGYTF
- TRBJ1-2 TRBV6-5 - TGTGCCAGCAGCCATGTCCCGGAGGGCTACACCTTC CASSHVPEGYTF